This T cell receptor (beta chain) was identified during a study of CD8 T cells in ankylosing spondylitis. Study-wide points: In reactive arthritis synovial fluid and blood, some motif variants had been reported before.

This clonotype has ten or more counts. Antigen specificity is unknown. Via MiXCR, TCRdb re-called the 5' RACE reads, giving one row per CDR3 protein. The sample has more than 95,000 distinct CDR3 sequences; about 8.5% are singletons. V lost 1 base to trimming and J lost 3 bases; unmatched junction nucleotides: 7. CDR1 and CDR2 from the germline V gene are SEHNR and FQNEAQ (reference sequence). CDR3 size: 17 residues. This clonotype was obtained from a male donor with ankylosing spondylitis or in good health (not recorded which). The chain couples TRBV7-9 to TRBJ2-1; 9 bases fit TRBD2. The sequencing sample was made of blood, either unsorted or a sorted T cell fraction (not recorded which). The CDR3 DNA follows: TGTGCCAGCAGCTTAGGTAGCGGGAGTTTTTACTACAATGAGCAGTTCTTC. Protein: CASSLGSGSFYYNEQFF.